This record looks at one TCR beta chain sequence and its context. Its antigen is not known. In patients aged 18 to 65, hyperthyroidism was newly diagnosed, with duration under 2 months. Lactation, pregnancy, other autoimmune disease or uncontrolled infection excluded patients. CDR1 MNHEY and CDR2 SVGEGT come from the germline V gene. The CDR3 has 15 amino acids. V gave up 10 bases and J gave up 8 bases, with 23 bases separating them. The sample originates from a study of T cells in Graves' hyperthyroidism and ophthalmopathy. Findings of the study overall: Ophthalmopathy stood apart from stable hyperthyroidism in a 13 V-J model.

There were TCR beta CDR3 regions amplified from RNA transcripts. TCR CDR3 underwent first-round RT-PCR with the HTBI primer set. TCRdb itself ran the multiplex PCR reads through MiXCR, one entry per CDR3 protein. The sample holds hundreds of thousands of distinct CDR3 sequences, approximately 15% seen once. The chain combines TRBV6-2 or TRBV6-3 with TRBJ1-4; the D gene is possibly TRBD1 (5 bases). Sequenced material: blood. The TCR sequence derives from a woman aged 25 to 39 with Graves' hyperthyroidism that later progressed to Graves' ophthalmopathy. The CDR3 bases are TGTGCCACCTCCCCTCCGGGACCGGGGGTAGAAAAACTGTTTTTT. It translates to CATSPPGPGVEKLFF.